The present T cell receptor (beta chain) was sequenced within a study of vaccination effects on CD4 cells after COVID-19. Per the germline V gene, CDR1 is SGHDN and CDR2 is FVKESK. Between the trimmed V and J ends, which lost 2 bases and 1 base, there was a span of 11 bases. The length of the CDR3 is 15 residues. The assay was immunoSEQ multiplex PCR, and TCRdb's table has in-frame clones only and misses some. In the table there are roughly 24,000 clones, under 80% of which are singletons. Within the sample, this clone is hyperexpanded (1% or more). What it binds is unknown. Sequencing was preceded by expansion of antigen-specific CD4+ T cells with viral peptide pools in the ViraFEST assay. Subsequent to a culture period of around 10 days, CD4+ T cells were isolated. Either the BNT162b2 or mRNA-1273 vaccine was given to participants in two doses. Culturing of 2 million to 2.5 million PBMC per well took place with approximately 10 IU/ml IL-2 and around 10 ug/ml peptides. Both day 3 and day 7 saw half the medium replaced with IL-2 medium.

General observations from the study: Late post-vaccination samples showed marked contraction of infection- and vaccine-induced clones.

This sequence joins TRBV14 and TRBJ2-5; a possible D gene is TRBD2 (6 bases). The starting material was CD4+ T cells from PBMCs cultured with HCoV-NL63 spike peptides, obtained after COVID-19 vaccination. This TCR was recovered from a human donor who received a COVID-19 vaccine. Here the CDR3 DNA reads TGTGCCAGCAGCCAACCCGGGACTCCCCAAGAGACCCAGTACTTC. This sequence encodes CASSQPGTPQETQYF.